In this sample, the clone carrying this T cell receptor (beta chain) turned up once. The target antigen is unknown. These data are taken from a study of cytomegalovirus exposure and HLA in healthy donors. At the level of the study: Early on, a data release was issued that held some 91 million unique TCRs from HLA-typed donors.

The PCR was carried out with 60 Vbeta primers and 13 Jbeta primers. The protocol was immunoSEQ multiplex PCR, while the TCRdb copy is restricted to in-frame clones and leaves out a portion. The sample has 240,000 or so clones; about 81% are singletons. Whole-study findings and limits: Specificity for CMV antigens was confirmed in vitro for a few of the CMV-associated chains.

Likely unrecorded immune exposures existed in these nominally healthy donors. CDR1 MNHEY and CDR2 SMNVEV come from the germline V gene (reference sequence). The CDR3 covers 16 residues. This clonotype originated in a woman aged 60-70 years in good health and CMV-seropositive. J is TRBJ2-5 and V is TRBV27; TRBD1 matches at 7 bases. The J call may be mistaken, given a closer DNA end match to TRBJ2-7. What was sequenced was PBMCs. For the CDR3, the DNA is TGTGCCAGCAGTTTCTTCTCCGGGACAGTGAGCTACGAGCAGTACTTC. It codes for CASSFFSGTVSYEQYF.